These 8 T cell receptor beta chains were all obtained from the same sample, sequenced in a study of identical twins. TCRdb reprocessed the 5' RACE reads via MiXCR and lists one record per CDR3 protein. The sample shows around 140,000 distinct CDR3 sequences, around 3.5% of them seen only once. Specimen: memory T cells sorted from blood. These receptor sequences come from a young man in good health.

This clonotype was counted at least ten times. This rearrangement joins TRBV20-1 to TRBJ1-1, with D perhaps TRBD1 (6 bases). Germline V gives CDR1 DFQATT, CDR2 SNEGSKA (reference sequence). Trimming took off 0 bases at V and 7 bases at J, with 12 bases between the two ends. The CDR3 is 13 residues long. CDR3 coding DNA: TGCAGTGCTAGAGATTTCAGGACAGTTGAAGCTTTCTTT. This encodes CSARDFRTVEAFF.

This clonotype was detected ten times or more. This chain joins TRBV27 and TRBJ2-7; 8 positions agree with TRBD2. The CDR3 has 15 residues. In germline, CDR1 is MNHEY, CDR2 SMNVEV (reference sequence). The V and J ends lost 3 bases and 2 bases, in that order; junction bases with no gene match: 6. The CDR3 protein is CASSLTRGGTYEQYF. In nucleotides, the CDR3 is TGTGCCAGCAGTTTGACGCGCGGGGGGACCTACGAGCAGTACTTC.

With regard to this clonotype: A read error is possible here, since a much larger clone lies one base away. The chain employs TRBV10-3 and TRBJ2-5; the D gene is possibly TRBD2 (5 bases). V lost 10 bases and J lost 7, with 16 bases in between. Germline lookup yields CDR1 ENHRY and CDR2 SYGVKD. This CDR3 comprises 12 residues. CDR3 DNA: TGTGCCAGCGGGCTTTTGTTTTGGACCCAGTACTTC. Encoded protein: CASGLLFWTQYF.

This clonotype was detected a few times. The chain combines TRBV6-1 with TRBJ1-1, with D possibly matching TRBD1 (6 bases). CDR3 length equals 12 residues. The germline V and J ends were trimmed by 8 bases and 5 bases, with 12 bases remaining between them. In germline, CDR1 is MNHNS, CDR2 SASEGT. Written as DNA, the CDR3 is TGTGCCAGCGGGGGCGGTTGGACTGAAGCTTTCTTT. This translates into CASGGGWTEAFF.

This clonotype was found many times. The rearrangement links TRBV12-5 to TRBJ2-5; D is ambiguous. CDR1 LGHNT and CDR2 FRNRAP come from the germline V gene. CDR3 length equals 11 residues. V shed 1 base and J shed 5 bases, with 2 bases lying between them. In DNA, the CDR3 is TGTGCTAGTGGTTTGGATGAGACCCAGTACTTC. Amino acid sequence: CASGLDETQYF.

This clonotype was counted ten times or more. The chain links TRBV5-5 to TRBJ2-2; 10 nucleotides agree with TRBD2. V trimming: 3 bases; J trimming: 5 bases; junction bases outside the gene matches: 10. The CDR3 runs 17 residues. Germline V CDR1 and CDR2: SGHKS, YYEKEE (reference sequence). CDR3 DNA: TGTGCCAGCAGCTGGGTGGTGTTAGCGGGAGGTACCGGGGAGCTGTTTTTT. Encoded protein: CASSWVVLAGGTGELFF.

This clonotype showed up many times. The CDR3 DNA follows: TGTGCCAGCACCACCCCCGGGGGCAATGAGCAGTTCTTC. As protein: CASTTPGGNEQFF. The rearrangement uses TRBV28 and TRBJ2-1, with D possibly matching TRBD2 (6 bases). The CDR3 extends over 13 amino acids. Deletions cut 7 bases from V and 6 bases from J, with 13 bases between. Looked up from germline, CDR1 is MDHEN and CDR2 is SYDVKM.

This clonotype was counted at least ten times. The rearrangement links TRBV6-4 to TRBJ2-2, with D unresolved. This CDR3 is built from 12 residues. The V end was cut by 8 bases, the J end by 0 bases, with 4 bases between. Germline CDR1 reads MRHNA; CDR2 reads SNTAGT. The chain's CDR3 is CASGSNTGELFF. Here the CDR3 DNA reads TGTGCCAGCGGGTCGAACACCGGGGAGCTGTTTTTT.